Shown below are 26 T cell receptor beta chains from a single sample sequenced in a study of shared clonotypes between healthy human individuals. The repertoire was sequenced with immunoSEQ multiplex PCR; TCRdb's copy has only in-frame clones and lacks some. The repertoire holds 850,000 to 1,100,000 clones, with roughly 80% as singletons. The sequenced material came from memory CD4+ T cells from PBMCs. As to subset: CD45RA-negative fraction. The source of these receptors is a young man in good health. Some clones in this sample may be carry-over from other donors' samples.

The chain couples TRBV29-1 to TRBJ2-7; weak D call: TRBD1 (5 bases). CDR3 length equals 13 residues. Trimming stripped 4 bases from V and 2 bases from J, with 12 bases between. Germline assignment: CDR1 SQVTM and CDR2 ANQGSEA. In nucleotides, the CDR3 is TGCAGCGTTGTGCCGGACACGACCTACGAGCAGTACTTC. It translates to CSVVPDTTYEQYF.

V and J are TRBV2 and TRBJ2-1; D gene ambiguous. CDR3 length equals 12 residues. The V gene's germline CDR1 is SNHLY and CDR2 FYNNEI. Trimming stripped 4 bases from V and 7 bases from J, with 8 bases between. The DNA of the CDR3 is TGTGCCAGCAGTGTTGATTGGAATGAGCAGTTCTTC. Protein product: CASSVDWNEQFF.

V usage is TRBV7-9 and J usage is TRBJ2-3; 10 bases match TRBD2. The CDR3 runs 15 residues. Germline lookup yields CDR1 SEHNR and CDR2 FQNEAQ (reference sequence). J lost 8 bases, V lost 5 bases, and 10 bases had no gene match. CDR3: CASSPRLAGRGTQYF. Here the CDR3 DNA reads TGTGCCAGCAGCCCGAGACTAGCGGGCCGGGGTACGCAGTATTTT. Supplemented by reference TRBV7-9 and TRBJ2-3, the full variable domain reads DTGVSQNPRHKITKRGQNVTFRCDPISEHNRLYWYRQTLGQGPEFLTYFQNEAQLEKSRLLSDRFSAERPKGSFSTLEIQRTEQGDSAMYLCASSPRLAGRGTQYFGPGTRLTVL.

The V gene is TRBV19, the J gene TRBJ1-4; no definite D call. This CDR3 contains 15 residues. CDR1 is LNHDA and CDR2 is SQIVND in the germline V gene (reference sequence). V dropped 5 bases and J dropped 8 bases, with 18 bases sitting between them. The DNA for the CDR3 is TGTGCCAGTAGTTTAGGCGGCAGGAGTAACGAAAAACTGTTTTTT. Amino acids: CASSLGGRSNEKLFF.

This clone has more than one count but fewer than ten. The chain is built from TRBV30 and TRBJ1-1; D is unresolved. In germline, CDR1 is GTSNPN, CDR2 SVGIG (reference sequence). The CDR3 extends over 13 amino acids. V shed 8 bases and J shed 3 bases, with 16 bases lying between them. The CDR3 loop reads CATYPQRDTEAFF. The CDR3 bases are TGTGCCACGTATCCCCAGCGGGACACTGAAGCTTTCTTT.

Regarding this clone: This sequence may be a read error, since a much larger clone differs from it by one base. The sample contains more than one DNA sequence encoding this CDR3. This chain joins TRBV5-4 and TRBJ2-5; D possibly corresponds to TRBD1 (6 bases). The germline V gene encodes CDR1 SGHNT and CDR2 YYREEE (reference sequence). This CDR3 has 13 amino acids. Trimming cost V 0 bases and J 4 bases, with 7 bases left between them. In DNA form, the CDR3 reads TGTGCCAGCAGCTTGGTACAGGGAGAGACCCAGTACTTC. Translating it yields CASSLVQGETQYF.

V gene TRBV27 combines with J gene TRBJ2-7; 13 bases align to TRBD2. Trimming took 1 base from V and 4 from J; bases not matched to a gene: 19. CDR3 length: 21 amino acids. From germline, CDR1 is MNHEY and CDR2 SMNVEV (reference sequence). The CDR3: CASSLFARFELAGGRVYEQYF. CDR3 nucleotide sequence: TGTGCCAGCAGTTTATTTGCCCGGTTTGAACTAGCGGGAGGGCGAGTGTACGAGCAGTACTTC.

This clone showed up just once. This chain uses TRBV5-1 with TRBJ1-1, with D hard to call. The germline V gene encodes CDR1 SGHRS and CDR2 YFSETQ. V was trimmed by 0 bases and J by 3 bases, leaving 6 bases between them. This CDR3 is built from 13 residues. CDR3 loop: CASSLEDYTEAFF. Here the CDR3 DNA reads TGCGCCAGCAGCTTGGAAGACTACACTGAAGCTTTCTTT.

The J gene is TRBJ2-2, the V gene TRBV10-3, with TRBD1 as a possible D gene (5 bases). Looked up from germline, CDR1 is ENHRY and CDR2 is SYGVKD. Between the trimmed V and J ends, which lost 6 bases and 2 bases, there was a span of 13 bases. This CDR3 is 15 amino acids long. The CDR3 protein is CAISDSAINTGELFF. CDR3 DNA sequence: TGTGCCATCAGCGACAGCGCAATCAACACCGGGGAGCTGTTTTTT.

This clone was counted a few times. The gene calls are TRBV15 and TRBJ2-5; a weak D match, TRBD2 (6 bases). The CDR3 loop spans 13 amino acids. The ends were cut back, 1 base at V and 4 bases at J, with 7 bases in the middle. CDR1 and CDR2 from the germline V gene are LNHNV and YYDKDF (reference sequence). The CDR3 region has the DNA TGTGCCACCAGCAGAGGACTAGTAGAGACCCAGTACTTC. Its protein product is CATSRGLVETQYF.

This clone was observed a handful of times. The chain combines TRBV2 with TRBJ2-5; 7 bases match TRBD1. This CDR3 region has 15 residues. J lost 0 bases, V lost 4 bases, and 5 bases had no gene match. In germline, CDR1 is SNHLY, CDR2 FYNNEI. CDR3 in DNA: TGTGCCAGCAGTGTCGACAGGGAGTACCAAGAGACCCAGTACTTC. It specifies CASSVDREYQETQYF.

As to this clone: The sample contains more than one DNA sequence encoding this CDR3. The chain is built from TRBV4-2 and TRBJ1-1, with unresolved D. The CDR3 length is 11 residues. The germline V gene has CDR1 LGHNA and CDR2 YNFKEQ. V was trimmed by 7 bases and J by 3 bases, leaving 6 bases between them. DNA for the CDR3: TGTGCCAGCACAAGGGACACTGAAGCTTTCTTT. This translates into CASTRDTEAFF.

This clone was seen only a few times. This chain uses TRBV19 with TRBJ1-1; possible D gene TRBD1, 6 bases. The CDR3 covers 15 residues. V lost 8 bases, J lost 1 base, and 17 bases lay in between. The germline gives CDR1 LNHDA, CDR2 SQIVND (reference sequence). CDR3 residues: CASERGEGKNTEAFF. CDR3 sequence (DNA): TGTGCCAGTGAAAGGGGGGAGGGGAAGAACACTGAAGCTTTCTTT.

The genes are TRBV11-3 and TRBJ2-1; no clear D. Germline CDR1 reads SGHNT; CDR2 reads YENEEA. V was clipped by 4 bases and J by 13 bases, with 17 bases between them. CDR3 size: 13 residues. In DNA form, the CDR3 reads TGTGCCAGCAGCTCCCGTGGGCTTGTCGGACAGTTCTTC. It yields the protein CASSSRGLVGQFF. Full variable domain (missing parts from reference TRBV11-3 and TRBJ2-1): EAGVVQSPRYKIIEKKQPVAFWCNPISGHNTLYWYLQNLGQGPELLIRYENEEAVDDSQLPKDRFSAERLKGVDSTLKIQPAELGDSAVYLCASSSRGLVGQFFGPGTRLTVL.

V and J are TRBV27 and TRBJ1-5, with 7 bases that match TRBD1. V shed 8 bases, J shed 3 bases, and the junction held 16 bases outside the gene matches. The CDR3 spans 17 residues. Germline lookup yields CDR1 MNHEY and CDR2 SMNVEV (reference sequence). The CDR3 is CASWPTRQGVNNQPQHF. For the CDR3, the DNA is TGTGCCAGCTGGCCGACTCGACAGGGTGTGAACAATCAGCCCCAGCATTTT.

As to this clone: This may arise from a read error, as a much more abundant clone is one base away. The V call is TRBV28, the J call TRBJ1-2, with a possible D match to TRBD1 (5 bases). The V gene's germline CDR1 is MDHEN and CDR2 SYDVKM. This CDR3 has 15 residues. CDR3: CAGSFPGGRNYGYTF. The CDR3 region has the DNA TGTGCCGGCAGTTTTCCCGGGGGAAGAAACTATGGCTACACCTTC.

CDR3 sequence (DNA): TGTGCCAGCAGCTTAGGGACTTTTATGGGCTTAGAGACCCAGTACTTC. Protein: CASSLGTFMGLETQYF. This rearrangement joins TRBV11-2 to TRBJ2-5; D may be TRBD2 (5 bases). The CDR3 is made up of 16 amino acids. Looked up from germline, CDR1 is SGHAT and CDR2 is FQNNGV. V was shortened by 1 base and J by 4 bases, with 16 bases between the two germline ends.

The genes are TRBV7-6 and TRBJ2-5; no firm D call. The CDR3 length is 12 residues. The V gene's germline CDR1 is SGHVS and CDR2 FNYEAQ. V shed 5 bases and J shed 0 bases, with 4 bases lying between them. The CDR3 DNA reads TGTGCCAGCAGCCCCCACCAAGAGACCCAGTACTTC. Translation: CASSPHQETQYF.

The chain carries TRBV19 and TRBJ1-5, with a weak D call TRBD1 (5 bases). CDR3 size: 14 residues. V was clipped by 5 bases and J by 4 bases, with 12 bases between them. The germline V gene encodes CDR1 LNHDA and CDR2 SQIVND (reference sequence). CDR3 sequence (DNA): TGTGCCAGTAGTTGGGCAGGGCCTAATCAGCCCCAGCATTTT. This encodes CASSWAGPNQPQHF.

V gene TRBV5-1 combines with J gene TRBJ1-1; D ambiguous. Deletions cut 3 bases from V and 1 base from J, with 10 bases between. Germline CDR1 SGHRS, CDR2 YFSETQ. The CDR3 totals 14 residues. Here the CDR3 DNA reads TGCGCCAGCAGCTCGATCACTGGGAACACTGAAGCTTTCTTT. This encodes CASSSITGNTEAFF.

The chain uses TRBV6-5 and TRBJ1-1; 7 bases match TRBD1. CDR1 is MNHEY and CDR2 is SVGAGI in the germline V gene. CDR3 length equals 14 residues. The junction had 9 bases not matched to a gene; V was cut back by 5 bases and J by 6 bases. The CDR3 loop is CASSTHTGAPEAFF. CDR3 coding DNA: TGTGCCAGCAGTACTCATACAGGGGCCCCTGAAGCTTTCTTT.

This chain uses TRBV28 with TRBJ2-1; perhaps TRBD1 as D (5 bases). V lost 1 base and J lost 11, with 12 bases in between. This CDR3 has 13 residues. Germline-derived CDR1 and CDR2 are MDHEN and SYDVKM. The CDR3, as DNA: TGTGCCAGCAGTTTATTTTCAGGGCTTAAGCAGTTCTTC. Protein sequence: CASSLFSGLKQFF.

The chain carries TRBV5-1 and TRBJ1-2; D not resolved. From germline, CDR1 is SGHRS and CDR2 YFSETQ. The CDR3 has 15 residues. V was cut by 4 bases and J by 0 bases, with 13 bases left in between. This CDR3 reads CASSPLPASNYGYTF. The CDR3 DNA reads TGCGCCAGCAGCCCCCTTCCAGCCTCTAACTATGGCTACACCTTC.

The chain employs TRBV10-3 and TRBJ1-2; 11 positions match TRBD1. Germline CDR1 is ENHRY and CDR2 is SYGVKD. The CDR3 is made up of 14 amino acids. The V gene end was trimmed by 2 bases and the J gene end by 9 bases; junction bases not matched to a gene: 5. The CDR3 bases are TGTGCCATCAGTGAGCGGACAGGGGGCGAGAGCTACACCTTC. This sequence encodes CAISERTGGESYTF.

The sample holds one count of this clone. This chain joins TRBV27 and TRBJ2-2; D might be TRBD1 (5 bases). This CDR3 comprises 14 residues. Per the germline V gene, CDR1 is MNHEY and CDR2 is SMNVEV (reference sequence). V was clipped by 7 bases and J by 2 bases, with 11 bases between them. CDR3 DNA: TGTGCCAGCACTGCACAGGTTAACACCGGGGAGCTGTTTTTT. Protein: CASTAQVNTGELFF.

The chain combines TRBV18 with TRBJ2-7, with 7 positions matching TRBD1. The V gene end was trimmed by 3 bases and the J gene end by 3 bases; junction bases not matched to a gene: 5. CDR1 is KGHSH and CDR2 is LQKENI in the germline V gene. The CDR3 has 14 amino acids. The CDR3 nucleotides are TGTGCCAGCTCACCTGGGACAGCTGGCTACGAGCAGTACTTC. Translated: CASSPGTAGYEQYF.